Presented here are 6 T cell receptor beta chains from one specimen sequenced in a study of blood T cell repertoires in COVID-19. Produced via immunoSEQ multiplex PCR; TCRdb's table is partial and in-frame only. The table lists about 230,000 clones, roughly 80% of them singletons, with 2% to 3% in the top ten. What was sequenced was peripheral blood. The receptors derive from a woman in her 70s with active or convalescent COVID-19.

V is TRBV7-3 and J is TRBJ1-1; maybe TRBD1 (6 bases). V lost 2 bases, J lost 1 base, and 8 bases lay in between. CDR1 SGHTA and CDR2 FQGTGA come from the germline V gene. CDR3 length: 14 amino acids. This chain's CDR3 is CASSLLGGNTEAFF. CDR3 coding DNA: TGTGCCAGCAGCTTATTAGGGGGGAACACTGAAGCTTTCTTT. Complete variable domain (other parts from reference TRBV7-3 and TRBJ1-1): GAGVSQTPSNKVTEKGKYVELRCDPISGHTALYWYRQSLGQGPEFLIYFQGTGAADDSGLPNDRFFAVRPEGSVSTLKIQRTERGDSAVYLCASSLLGGNTEAFFGQGTRLTVV.

The rearrangement joins TRBV19 to TRBJ1-5, with a possible D match to TRBD1 (5 bases). The length of the CDR3 is 15 residues. In germline, CDR1 is LNHDA, CDR2 SQIVND (reference sequence). V was shortened by 3 bases and J by 2 bases, with 11 bases between the two germline ends. The DNA for the CDR3 is TGTGCCAGTAGTATCCAGGGCTTGGGCAATCAGCCCCAGCATTTT. As protein: CASSIQGLGNQPQHF.

This sequence joins TRBV6-5 and TRBJ2-7; D might be TRBD1 (6 bases). Germline V gene data show CDR1 as MNHEY and CDR2 as SVGAGI. This CDR3 comprises 15 residues. Trimming shortened V by 6 bases and J by 3 bases, and 18 bases separated the two germline ends. CDR3 bases: TGTGCCAGCAGGCCCCTCAGGGGCGGAAACTACGAGCAGTACTTC. It translates to CASRPLRGGNYEQYF.

V and J are TRBV5-1 and TRBJ2-7; 8 bases fit TRBD1. The CDR3 has 13 residues. Trimming cost V 3 bases and J 7 bases; bases outside gene matches: 6. The germline V gene has CDR1 SGHRS and CDR2 YFSETQ. The CDR3 bases are TGCGCCAGCAGCTCCCAGGGGGCGGGGGAGCAGTACTTC. This sequence encodes CASSSQGAGEQYF.

The chain couples TRBV6-6 to TRBJ2-3, with TRBD2 identical over 9 bases. The V gene's germline CDR1 is MNHNY and CDR2 SVGAGI (reference sequence). V gave up 5 bases and J gave up 1 base; unmatched junction bases: 1. The CDR3 consists of 14 residues. The CDR3 bases are TGTGCCAGCAGTCCTAGCGGGGGCACAGATACGCAGTATTTT. Its translation: CASSPSGGTDTQYF.

V usage is TRBV6-1 and J usage is TRBJ2-7; a weak D match, TRBD1 (5 bases). The CDR3 is made up of 14 amino acids. V lost 1 base and J 0 bases, leaving 7 bases between the germline ends. From germline, CDR1 is MNHNS and CDR2 SASEGT. This CDR3 reads CASSEGGLSYEQYF. In nucleotides, the CDR3 is TGTGCCAGCAGTGAAGGGGGCCTCTCCTACGAGCAGTACTTC.